The text below deals with one TCR beta chain. There are a few counts of this clone. Its cognate antigen has yet to be identified. No base quality information exists; no much larger clone differs at one position. Compared with germline, V lacks 4 bases and J lacks 3 bases; bases without a gene match: 14. The CDR3 runs 18 amino acids, cysteine and phenylalanine included. Only the CDR3 region is kept as DNA, spanning 54 bases read in frame from base 1. The germline V gene gives CDR1 as SGHTA and CDR2 as FQGNSA. The cohort comprised 550 to 700 healthy bone marrow donors. All cohort members were sampled while nominally healthy, although unrecorded immune exposures were likely present. The donor tested CMV seropositive, placing the donor among the 289 seropositive members of the cohort. Each donor provided a peripheral blood sample, and peripheral blood mononuclear cells were used for TCR beta sequencing. Genomic DNA extraction from the blood cell samples was performed with the Qiagen DNeasy Blood Extraction Kit.

To prepare the library, the immunoSEQ multiplex PCR assay was applied. For the multiplex PCR, a mixture combining 60 forward primers for TCR Vbeta segments and 13 reverse primers for TCR Jbeta segments was used. A multiplex PCR assay on genomic DNA amplified the CDR3 region of rearranged TCR beta genes. Amplified TCR beta libraries were sequenced as 87-base-pair reads on the Illumina HiSeq System. In the authors' own workflow: In a later analysis, 80 million or so unique TCR beta chains were counted across the 666 repertoires, and roughly 11 million of these chains were shared by at least two donors. Raw reads were error-corrected and collapsed into unique sequences with a nearest-neighbor algorithm that merged closely related sequences to remove PCR and sequencing errors. Alignment of CDR3 sequences to IMGT reference sequences was used to assign V, D and J gene segments. For a sequence to be retained, a match of at least six nucleotides to both a V gene segment and a J gene segment was required. A rearrangement was called productive if the CDR3 had no stop codons and remained in frame with V and J, and every other rearrangement was called non-productive. Following IMGT convention, CDR3 was defined as the stretch from the second conserved V-encoded cysteine to the conserved J-encoded phenylalanine. The earlier analysis of about 500 of the donors excluded sequences that lacked an unambiguous match to a single V gene segment. In an earlier analysis of approximately 590 of the donors, a V segment was called functional when productive rearrangements were above 56.7%, and segregating when the standard deviation between donors exceeded 5%. A statistical classification framework was built for diagnosing cytomegalovirus status from the catalog of TCR beta chain sequences. A later analysis assigned V and J genes by comparing TCR nucleotide sequences with IMGT/GENE-DB human TR gene sequences. Using the TCRdist pipeline, a later analysis assigned CDR3 sequences along with most-parsimonious VDJ recombination scenarios. In a later analysis, every TCR beta chain was defined by the combination of its CDR3 amino acid sequence and its V-gene family, and reads without a unique V-gene family were dropped. In a later analysis, fewer than 600 highly shared, low-generation-probability nucleotide sequences were removed to address suspected cross-contamination and a sequencing artifact. For each public chain, a later analysis derived a clonal expansion index from normalized ranks of inferred template counts within each repertoire. In a later analysis, generation probabilities were computed using a VDJ recombination model fitted to out-of-frame rearrangements, and the results were checked against IGoR. A later analysis scored TCR-TCR, TCR-HLA and TCR-CMV co-occurrence with hypergeometric tests, applying a repertoire-size bias correction to TCR pairs. False discovery rates were estimated in a later analysis by permuting HLA or CMV assignments 20 times. In a later analysis, co-occurring TCRs were grouped with DBSCAN, and TCRdist sequence similarity was added when clustering was performed within HLA-allele-positive subsets. Repertoires with fewer than 30,000 or more than 120,000 public chains were left out of co-occurrence clustering, as were about 5 repertoires with anomalous nucleotide sharing. The source is immuneACCESS, and TCRdb retained only in-frame sequences with V and J called. Part of the clones is not carried over; for the studies checked, unresolved V genes explain less than half of this, and the remainder is unexplained. V and J calls and clone size are as listed in that table; D and trimming were resolved from the DNA. The sample includes about 210,000 clones, with about four fifths observed a single time. Approximately 0.4% of the sample lies in the top ten.

The data were taken from a study of cytomegalovirus exposure and HLA in healthy donors (dated by TCRdb to the late 2010s). Study-wide context: According to an earlier analysis of a few hundred of the donors, roughly 180 million T cells yielded over 90 million unique TCR beta sequences and about 300 Gb of sequence data. Roughly 300 gigabases of sequencing data and approximately 84 million unique TCR sequences were included in an early release covering about 700 HLA-typed donors. Of the 300 to 450 genotyped donors, roughly 76% were placed in the genetic ancestry cluster associated with self-reported Caucasian donors. The aim of the study was to test whether cataloging public T cell receptors could identify signatures of past pathogen exposure. The study profiled the T cell repertoires of 500 to 800 subjects by immunosequencing and related them to cytomegalovirus serostatus. In addition to the first cohort of 666 subjects, a separate validation cohort of 130 or so different subjects was used. High-throughput TCR immunosequencing, statistical association of individual TCRs with disease status, and machine learning were combined to predict cytomegalovirus infection status. To study patterns of TCR occurrence, a later analysis re-analyzed previously published TCR beta repertoires from around 660 donors and added high-resolution HLA genotyping. The later analysis used no new phenotypic data to find candidate immune exposures, relying instead on TCR beta sequences and their occurrence across donors. To decide whether each TCR beta V gene segment behaved as functional or pseudogenic, an earlier analysis of some 600 of the donors relied on high-throughput TCR beta sequencing. Donor age, sex, ethnicity and CMV serostatus were compiled alongside the repertoire data. In a later genetic analysis, genome-wide SNP genotypes for about three fifths of the roughly 670 donors were used, and that subset was treated as a discovery cohort. All discovery cohort repertoires had been generated on a single sequencing platform. HLA typing covered class I and class II loci at four-digit resolution. The number of donors typed differed by locus, with 629-630 for A, B, C, DRB1 and DQB1, roughly 520 for DQA1, about 610 for DPA1, and 400 to 490 for DPB1. Roughly five DR-DQ haplotypes were handled as single units for association and clustering because linkage in the cohort was strong. Among some 400 genotyped donors of the cohort, an average of 235,054 unique TCR beta nucleotide sequences were sequenced per donor, approximately 20% of them non-productive. Study-level results and caveats: In a later analysis, 16,951 TCR beta sequences were associated with specific HLA alleles at a false discovery rate of 0.05. A later analysis found that TCR association rates varied across HLA loci, with DRB1 alleles showing the most associated TCRs and HLA-C alleles the fewest. Most TCR sequences were seen in very few donors, while some public TCRs were found in many individuals. CMV serostatus was the only immune exposure information available for the cohort. Because some donors lacked HLA typing at each locus, the association tests relied only on the typed subset. A later genetic analysis reported fewer N-insertions in productive TCRs among donors in an Asian-associated ancestry cluster than the approximately 700-donor mean. Roughly uniform sequencing depth across donors was assumed in presence/absence analyses, although this assumption may not hold. When HLA alleles, especially DR and DQ, strongly co-occurred, TCR associations were difficult to assign to individual alleles. About 17 rarely observed V segments, including chromosome 9 orphons, were excluded from the earlier analysis of just under 600 of the donors because counts were too low. Compared with equally common non-associated chains, HLA-associated TCR beta chains in a later analysis were more clonally expanded and had lower generation probabilities. According to the authors, the approach could potentially be generalized to other disease states and immunological phenotypes. The classifier was reported to diagnose cytomegalovirus status with high specificity and sensitivity in both the original and validation cohorts. A group of highly shared sequence variants was considered likely to be a technical artifact of the sequencing pipeline. In a later analysis, most CMV-associated TCR beta chains were found to appear HLA-restricted, with HLA associations seemingly driven largely by CMV exposure. The study gave a list of over 150 TCR beta chains associated with cytomegalovirus. An association between a missense DCLRE1C variant and V-gene and J-gene trimming of TCR beta chains was found in a later genetic analysis and replicated in an independent cohort. A few of the identified cytomegalovirus-associated TCR beta chains were confirmed in vitro to be specific for cytomegalovirus antigens. Correlated functional status among segregating V segments might reflect linkage disequilibrium, but an unknown experimental factor could not be ruled out. The 87-base-pair reads could not distinguish some IMGT-functional V segments, including TRBV6-2 and TRBV6-3, so those segments were excluded. A further reported finding was that TCR beta sequences accurately predicted the HLA-A and HLA-B alleles for most subjects in the first cohort. Several of the top co-occurrence clusters appeared to be linked to parvovirus B19, influenza, CMV and Epstein-Barr virus, according to a later analysis. In an earlier analysis of more than 500 of the donors, most TCR beta V segments appeared in productive rearrangements about 87% or about 30% of the time, broadly matching IMGT annotations. Only TCR beta chains were sequenced in this cohort, and the absence of alpha or paired-chain data limited detectable features.

The V and J segments used are TRBV7-2 and TRBJ2-1, and 8 junction bases match TRBD2. Material for sequencing was PBMCs. The clonotype comes from a male donor in good health and CMV-seropositive. This receptor carries the CDR3 CASSSLLGTGLVYNEQFF. The nucleotides are TGTGCCAGCAGCTCCCTCTTAGGGACGGGACTAGTCTACAATGAGCAGTTCTTC. This CDR3, with the reference TRBV7-2 and TRBJ2-1 proteins standing in past its ends, gives the full variable domain GAGVSQSPSNKVTEKGKDVELRCDPISGHTALYWYRQSLGQGLEFLIYFQGNSAPDKSGLPSDRFSAERTGGSVSTLTIQRTQQEDSAVYLCASSSLLGTGLVYNEQFFGPGTRLTVL.